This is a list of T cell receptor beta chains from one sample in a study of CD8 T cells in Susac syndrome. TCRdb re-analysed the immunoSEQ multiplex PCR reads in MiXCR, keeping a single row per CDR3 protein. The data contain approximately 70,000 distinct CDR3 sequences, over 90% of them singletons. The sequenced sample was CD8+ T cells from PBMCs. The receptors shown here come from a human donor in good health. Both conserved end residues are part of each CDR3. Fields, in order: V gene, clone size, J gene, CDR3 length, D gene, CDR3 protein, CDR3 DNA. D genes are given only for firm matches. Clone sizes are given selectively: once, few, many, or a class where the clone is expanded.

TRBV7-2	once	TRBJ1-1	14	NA	CASSLVTGFAEAFF	TGTGCCAGCAGCTTAGTAACAGGGTTCGCTGAAGCTTTCTTT
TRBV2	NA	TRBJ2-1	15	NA	CAGGVDREGNNEQFF	TGTGCCGGGGGGGTCGACAGGGAAGGCAACAATGAGCAGTTCTTC
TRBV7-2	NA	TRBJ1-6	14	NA	CASSLEDSLQPLHF	TGTGCCAGCAGCTTGGAAGACAGCTTGCAGCCCCTCCACTTT
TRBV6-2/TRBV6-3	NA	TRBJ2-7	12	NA	CASSYVGYEQYF	TGTGCCAGCAGTTACGTCGGCTACGAGCAGTACTTC
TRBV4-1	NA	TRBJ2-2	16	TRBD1	CASSQVQGNDTGELFF	TGCGCCAGCAGCCAAGTACAGGGGAACGACACCGGGGAGCTGTTTTTT
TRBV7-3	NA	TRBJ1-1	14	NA	CASSLRGDRTEAFF	TGTGCCAGCAGCTTAAGAGGGGACCGCACTGAAGCTTTCTTT
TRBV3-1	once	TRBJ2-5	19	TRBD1	CASSQETGVSDTPRETQYF	TGTGCCAGCAGCCAAGAAACAGGGGTTTCGGATACCCCTCGAGAGACCCAGTACTTC
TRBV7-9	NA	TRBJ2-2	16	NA	CASSQPPGSYTGELFF	TGTGCCAGCAGCCAACCCCCCGGGAGCTACACCGGGGAGCTGTTTTTT
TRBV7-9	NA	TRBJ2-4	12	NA	CASSLGQNIQYF	TGTGCCAGCAGCTTAGGGCAAAACATTCAGTACTTC
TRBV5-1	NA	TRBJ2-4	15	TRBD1	CASSSSDRARDIQYF	TGCGCCAGCAGCTCCTCCGACAGGGCTCGCGACATTCAGTACTTC
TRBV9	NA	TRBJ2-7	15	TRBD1	CASSALPGQGYEQYF	TGTGCCAGCAGCGCACTCCCGGGACAGGGCTACGAGCAGTACTTC
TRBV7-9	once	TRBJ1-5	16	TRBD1	CASSFTGTGEFQPQHF	TGTGCCAGCAGCTTCACCGGGACAGGGGAATTTCAGCCCCAGCATTTT
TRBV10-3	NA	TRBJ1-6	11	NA	CAISDRGALHF	TGTGCCATCAGTGACCGCGGGGCCCTCCACTTT
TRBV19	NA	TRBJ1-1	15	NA	CASSIAHGRGTEAFF	TGTGCCAGTAGTATTGCGCACGGGAGGGGAACTGAAGCTTTCTTT
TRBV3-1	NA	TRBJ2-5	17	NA	CASSQDQPSAIQETQYF	TGTGCCAGCAGCCAAGATCAACCTAGCGCGATCCAAGAGACCCAGTACTTC
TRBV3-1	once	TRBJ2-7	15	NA	CASSPGLSATYEQYF	TGTGCCAGCAGCCCGGGACTTTCCGCTACCTACGAGCAGTACTTC
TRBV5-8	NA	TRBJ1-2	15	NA	CASSLSLLASYGYTF	TGTGCCAGCAGCTTGTCCCTCTTAGCCTCCTATGGCTACACCTTC
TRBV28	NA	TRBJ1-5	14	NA	CASSLSGVNQPQHF	TGTGCCAGCAGTTTATCAGGGGTCAATCAGCCCCAGCATTTT
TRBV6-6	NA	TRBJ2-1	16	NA	CASSYDTGSSYNEQFF	TGTGCCAGCAGTTACGATACAGGAAGCTCCTACAATGAGCAGTTCTTC
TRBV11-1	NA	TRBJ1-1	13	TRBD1	CASSSDRGREAFF	TGTGCCAGCAGCTCGGACAGGGGGCGTGAAGCTTTCTTT
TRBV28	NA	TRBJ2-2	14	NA	CASSLFLKTGELFF	TGTGCCAGCAGTTTATTTTTGAAAACCGGGGAGCTGTTTTTT
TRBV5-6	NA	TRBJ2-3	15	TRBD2	CASRPTSGASDTQYF	TGTGCCAGCAGGCCGACTAGCGGGGCATCAGATACGCAGTATTTT
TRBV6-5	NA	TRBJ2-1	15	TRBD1	CASSPDRGVYNEQFF	TGTGCCAGCAGCCCAGACAGGGGAGTTTACAATGAGCAGTTCTTC
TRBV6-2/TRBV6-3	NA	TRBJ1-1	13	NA	CASSYRDATEAFF	TGTGCCAGCAGTTACAGGGATGCCACTGAAGCTTTCTTT
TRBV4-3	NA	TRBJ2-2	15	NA	CASSQDEVVAGELFF	TGCGCCAGCAGCCAAGATGAGGTTGTAGCCGGGGAGCTGTTTTTT
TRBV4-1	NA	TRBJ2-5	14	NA	CASSQGTFQETQYF	TGCGCCAGCAGCCAAGGGACTTTCCAAGAGACCCAGTACTTC
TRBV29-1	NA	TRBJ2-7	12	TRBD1	CSVVYQGDEQYF	TGCAGCGTTGTATACCAGGGGGACGAGCAGTACTTC
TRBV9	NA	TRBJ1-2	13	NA	CASSVVTGLGYTF	TGTGCCAGCAGCGTAGTCACCGGGCTGGGCTACACCTTC
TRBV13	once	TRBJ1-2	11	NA	CASSVDGSYTF	TGTGCCAGCAGCGTGGACGGCAGCTACACCTTC
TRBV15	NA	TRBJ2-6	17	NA	CATSRWATTSGANVLTF	TGTGCCACCAGCAGATGGGCCACCACCTCTGGGGCCAACGTCCTGACTTTC
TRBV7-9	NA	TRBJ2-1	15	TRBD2	CASSLSGGADGEQFF	TGTGCCAGCAGCTTAAGCGGGGGGGCTGACGGTGAGCAGTTCTTC
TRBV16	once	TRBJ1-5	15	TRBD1	CASSQLQGGGQPQHF	TGTGCCAGCAGCCAATTACAGGGGGGAGGACAGCCCCAGCATTTT
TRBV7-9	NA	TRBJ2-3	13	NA	CASSYSNPDTQYF	TGTGCCAGCAGCTACAGCAACCCAGATACGCAGTATTTT
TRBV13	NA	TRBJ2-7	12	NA	CASSSREYEQYF	TGTGCCAGCAGCTCCAGAGAATACGAGCAGTACTTC
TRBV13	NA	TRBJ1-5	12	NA	CASSLSTGPQHF	TGTGCCAGCAGCCTAAGTACTGGGCCCCAGCATTTT
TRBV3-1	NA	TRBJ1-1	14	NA	CASTHLRGNTEAFF	TGTGCCAGCACCCACCTCCGGGGGAACACTGAAGCTTTCTTT
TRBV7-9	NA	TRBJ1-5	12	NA	CASSPPGQPQHF	TGTGCCAGCAGCCCCCCCGGCCAGCCCCAGCATTTT
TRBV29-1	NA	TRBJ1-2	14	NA	CSVRDPLRADGYTF	TGCAGCGTCCGGGACCCACTAAGGGCGGATGGCTACACCTTC
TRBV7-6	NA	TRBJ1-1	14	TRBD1	CASSRDRENTEAFF	TGTGCCAGCAGCCGGGACAGGGAGAACACTGAAGCTTTCTTT
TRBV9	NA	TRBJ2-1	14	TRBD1	CASSVGQGRNEQFF	TGTGCCAGCAGCGTAGGACAGGGTAGAAATGAGCAGTTCTTC
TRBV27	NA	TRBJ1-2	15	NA	CASSLYPRDVYGYTF	TGTGCCAGCAGTTTATATCCCAGGGACGTCTATGGCTACACCTTC
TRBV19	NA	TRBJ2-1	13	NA	CATSIGGPGEQFF	TGTGCCACCTCGATCGGGGGCCCCGGTGAGCAGTTCTTC
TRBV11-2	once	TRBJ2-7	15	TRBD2	CASSFLAGDFHEQYF	TGTGCCAGCAGCTTCCTAGCGGGGGACTTCCACGAGCAGTACTTC
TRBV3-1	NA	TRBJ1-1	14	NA	CASSQVWGEEEAFF	TGTGCCAGCAGCCAAGTTTGGGGGGAGGAAGAAGCTTTCTTT
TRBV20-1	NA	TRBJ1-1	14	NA	CSASPWGLSTEAFF	TGCAGTGCCTCCCCTTGGGGGTTGAGCACTGAAGCTTTCTTT
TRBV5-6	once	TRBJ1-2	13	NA	CASSLSSDYGYTF	TGTGCCAGCAGCTTGTCCTCAGACTATGGCTACACCTTC